These 29 T cell receptor beta chains share one sample of origin, sequenced in a study of control samples from healthy donors and cancer patients. Sequencing used immunoSEQ multiplex PCR; TCRdb keeps in-frame clones, though not all of them. The sample contains about 100,000 clones, more than 85% of which appear only once. The source material was blood. The receptors derive from a man aged 18-30 years in good health.

CDR3 sequence: CASSYSKLSPLHF. CDR3 coding DNA: TGTGCCAGCAGTTACTCGAAACTGTCACCCCTCCACTTT. J is TRBJ1-6 and V is TRBV6-5, with D uncertain. The CDR3 totals 13 residues. The V gene lost 0 bases and the J gene lost 10 bases, with 7 bases spanning the gap. CDR1 is MNHEY and CDR2 is SVGAGI in the germline V gene.

The V gene is TRBV27, the J gene TRBJ2-7; TRBD1 matches at 9 bases. There are 14 residues in the CDR3. V lost 5 bases and J lost 5; bases outside the gene matches: 7. CDR1 MNHEY and CDR2 SMNVEV come from the germline V gene (reference sequence). The CDR3 region is CASSTRQGVHEQYF. CDR3 bases: TGTGCCAGCAGTACCCGACAGGGGGTGCACGAGCAGTACTTC.

The V call is TRBV7-9, the J call TRBJ1-4; possibly TRBD1 for D (6 bases). Germline assignment: CDR1 SEHNR and CDR2 FQNEAQ (reference sequence). The CDR3 runs to 15 residues. Trimming shortened V by 7 bases and J by 8 bases, and 20 bases separated the two germline ends. The CDR3 is CASTPRVQGKEKLFF. Here the CDR3 DNA reads TGTGCCAGCACCCCTCGGGTGCAGGGGAAAGAAAAACTGTTTTTT.

V and J are TRBV2 and TRBJ1-2; perhaps TRBD1 as D (6 bases). The CDR3 is made up of 14 amino acids. The germline gives CDR1 SNHLY, CDR2 FYNNEI. Trimming pared 3 bases from V and 4 bases from J, leaving 12 bases between. The CDR3 bases are TGTGCCAGCAGTGATGGACGGACAGTCTATGGCTACACCTTC. Protein sequence: CASSDGRTVYGYTF.

This clone was counted once. The chain's CDR3 is CASSFPEGAPHYGYTF. The CDR3 region has the DNA TGTGCCAGCAGTTTTCCTGAAGGGGCTCCTCACTATGGCTACACCTTC. V and J are TRBV28 and TRBJ1-2, with D perhaps TRBD1 (5 bases). Germline V gives CDR1 MDHEN, CDR2 SYDVKM. Deletions cut 3 bases from V and 3 bases from J, with 17 bases between. The CDR3 sequence is 16 residues long.

V and J are TRBV6-5 and TRBJ1-1; D is undetermined. CDR3 length equals 13 residues. V was trimmed by 8 bases and J by 1 base, leaving 11 bases between them. Germline V gives CDR1 MNHEY, CDR2 SVGAGI. In DNA form, the CDR3 reads TGTGCCAGCTTTTGGGGAGGGAACACTGAAGCTTTCTTT. This encodes CASFWGGNTEAFF.

J is TRBJ2-3 and V is TRBV2, with unresolved D. Germline CDR1 SNHLY, CDR2 FYNNEI. This CDR3 has 15 residues. Trimming removed 3 bases at V and 3 bases at J, with 13 bases between. This chain's CDR3 is CASSDAGVGTDTQYF. DNA for the CDR3: TGTGCCAGCAGTGACGCCGGCGTGGGGACAGATACGCAGTATTTT.

This clone was seen just once. The chain has TRBV29-1 and TRBJ1-1; D may be TRBD1 (5 bases). This CDR3 contains 14 residues. Germline V lookup: CDR1 SQVTM, CDR2 ANQGSEA. The V gene lost 2 bases and the J gene lost 2 bases, with 12 bases spanning the gap. The CDR3 spells CSVERGGTNTEAFF. DNA of the CDR3: TGCAGCGTTGAACGGGGGGGAACTAACACTGAAGCTTTCTTT.

The chain couples TRBV19 to TRBJ2-3; 9 bases align to TRBD2. The CDR3 consists of 15 residues. The trim removed 5 bases at V and 5 bases at J, leaving 8 bases unmatched. Germline loops: CDR1 LNHDA, CDR2 SQIVND (reference sequence). CDR3 nucleotides: TGTGCCAGTAGTTTGATAGCGGGGGTAGGAGATACGCAGTATTTT. Translation gives CASSLIAGVGDTQYF. The whole variable domain, remainder taken from reference TRBV19 and TRBJ2-3, is DGGITQSPKYLFRKEGQNVTLSCEQNLNHDAMYWYRQDPGQGLRLIYYSQIVNDFQKGDIAEGYSVSREKKESFPLTVTSAQKNPTAFYLCASSLIAGVGDTQYFGPGTRLTVL.

With respect to this clone: The same CDR3 is also encoded by other DNA sequences in this sample. The chain uses TRBV18 and TRBJ2-7, with TRBD1 identical over 7 bases. The trim removed 3 bases at V and 0 bases at J, leaving 2 bases unmatched. The CDR3 covers 14 residues. CDR1 is KGHSH and CDR2 is LQKENI in the germline V gene. CDR3 coding DNA: TGTGCCAGCTCACCGGGGACAGACTCCTACGAGCAGTACTTC. Encoded protein: CASSPGTDSYEQYF.

The chain links TRBV7-6 to TRBJ1-1, with 9 bases matching TRBD1. Germline CDR1 reads SGHVS; CDR2 reads FNYEAQ. V shed 7 bases and J 4 bases; nucleotides not matched to a gene: 7. The CDR3 length is 14 residues. Here the CDR3 DNA reads TGTGCCAGCATCCTAGACAGGGGGGGCACTGAAGCTTTCTTT. Its translation is CASILDRGGTEAFF.

The chain joins TRBV7-6 to TRBJ2-2; 7 bases agree with TRBD1. V lost 2 bases to trimming and J lost 0 bases; unmatched junction nucleotides: 3. The CDR3 runs 16 residues. In germline, CDR1 is SGHVS, CDR2 FNYEAQ. The CDR3 sequence is CASSLSTGANTGELFF. CDR3 coding DNA: TGTGCCAGCAGCTTAAGTACAGGGGCGAACACCGGGGAGCTGTTTTTT.

The genes are TRBV14 and TRBJ2-2; D gene ambiguous. CDR3 length equals 15 residues. V lost 2 bases and J lost 4, with 11 bases in between. The germline gives CDR1 SGHDN, CDR2 FVKESK. The CDR3 is CASSQRTTGTGELFF. Written as DNA, the CDR3 is TGTGCCAGCAGCCAAAGGACGACGGGCACCGGGGAGCTGTTTTTT. The full variable domain, rest sourced from reference TRBV14 and TRBJ2-2, is EAGVTQFPSHSVIEKGQTVTLRCDPISGHDNLYWYRRVMGKEIKFLLHFVKESKQDESGMPNNRFLAERTGGTYSTLKVQPAELEDSGVYFCASSQRTTGTGELFFGEGSRLTVL.

V is TRBV6-1 and J is TRBJ1-2; TRBD1 is a possible D gene (5 bases). Deletions cut 2 bases from V and 0 bases from J, with 10 bases between. Germline V gene sequence: CDR1 MNHNS, CDR2 SASEGT. The CDR3 consists of 15 residues. CDR3 sequence: CASSEPWGPNYGYTF. The CDR3 DNA sequence: TGTGCCAGCAGTGAACCTTGGGGACCTAACTATGGCTACACCTTC.

The chain links TRBV2 to TRBJ1-1; D may be TRBD1 (5 bases). The germline gives CDR1 SNHLY, CDR2 FYNNEI. Deletions cut 1 base from V and 4 bases from J, with 10 bases between. The CDR3 is 14 residues long. The DNA of the CDR3 is TGTGCCAGCAGTGAAGGGGGGGAAAGCACTGAAGCTTTCTTT. Protein product: CASSEGGESTEAFF. The variable domain in full, with the rest retrieved from reference TRBV2 and TRBJ1-1, is EPEVTQTPSHQVTQMGQEVILRCVPISNHLYFYWYRQILGQKVEFLVSFYNNEISEKSEIFDDQFSVERPDGSNFTLKIRSTKLEDSAMYFCASSEGGESTEAFFGQGTRLTVV.

The rearrangement uses TRBV3-1 (or the pseudogene TRBV3-2) and TRBJ1-2, with D uncertain. There are 14 residues in the CDR3. The V end was cut by 0 bases, the J end by 3 bases, with 8 bases between. The germline gives CDR1 LGHDT, CDR2 YNNKEL (reference sequence). CDR3 bases: TGTGCCAGCAGCCAAGACGAGGGTGACTATGGCTACACCTTC. This encodes CASSQDEGDYGYTF.

This chain connects TRBV30 to TRBJ2-2; tentative D call: TRBD2 (5 bases). Trimming stripped 0 bases from V and 6 bases from J, with 8 bases between. This CDR3 region has 13 residues. Germline CDR1 and CDR2: GTSNPN and SVGIG (reference sequence). CDR3: CAWSVEGSGELFF. Written as DNA, the CDR3 is TGTGCCTGGAGTGTAGAGGGATCCGGGGAGCTGTTTTTT.

V gene TRBV18 combines with J gene TRBJ2-1; maybe TRBD2 (7 bases). The CDR3 is 15 residues long. CDR1 is KGHSH, CDR2 LQKENI, per germline. V dropped 3 bases and J dropped 5 bases, with 14 bases sitting between them. This chain's CDR3 is CASSPGGALDNEQFF. CDR3 sequence (DNA): TGTGCCAGCTCACCGGGGGGGGCTCTGGACAATGAGCAGTTCTTC. Combining the CDR3 with reference TRBV18 and TRBJ2-1 gives the whole variable domain NAGVMQNPRHLVRRRGQEARLRCSPMKGHSHVYWYRQLPEEGLKFMVYLQKENIIDESGMPKERFSAEFPKEGPSILRIQQVVRGDSAAYFCASSPGGALDNEQFFGPGTRLTVL.

V is TRBV14 and J is TRBJ2-7, with 7 nucleotides matching TRBD1. CDR3 size: 14 residues. Germline CDR1 reads SGHDN; CDR2 reads FVKESK. V trimming: 4 bases; J trimming: 0 bases; junction bases outside the gene matches: 3. In nucleotides, the CDR3 is TGTGCCAGCAGCCTTAGGACAGGCTCCTACGAGCAGTACTTC. It yields the protein CASSLRTGSYEQYF.

The chain is built from TRBV7-8 and TRBJ1-1, with no clear D. The CDR3 has 13 amino acids. The V gene's germline CDR1 is SGHVS and CDR2 FQNEAQ. V lost 4 bases to trimming and J lost 1 base, with 7 bases between them. In nucleotides, the CDR3 is TGTGCCAGCAGCTCTGTTCCGAACACTGAAGCTTTCTTT. Translating it yields CASSSVPNTEAFF.

CDR3 sequence reads: CASRQDTRNQPQHF. CDR3 coding DNA: TGTGCCAGCAGACAAGACACCCGCAATCAGCCCCAGCATTTT. The V gene is TRBV2, the J gene TRBJ1-5, with no clear D. V gave up 6 bases and J gave up 2 bases, with 11 bases separating them. The CDR3 is 14 amino acids. Germline V gene sequence: CDR1 SNHLY, CDR2 FYNNEI.

The DNA for the CDR3 is TGTGCCGTCGGAGGCAGGGCCTCCGAAAATCAGCCCCAGCATTTT. It translates to CAVGGRASENQPQHF. The chain carries TRBV27 and TRBJ1-5; tentative D call: TRBD1 (5 bases). V gave up 11 bases and J gave up 4 bases, with 21 bases separating them. Germline V gene lookup returns CDR1 MNHEY and CDR2 SMNVEV (reference sequence). The CDR3 loop spans 15 amino acids.

The chain has TRBV27 and TRBJ1-1, with 7 bases aligning to TRBD1. The CDR3 extends over 12 amino acids. J gave up 10 bases and V 6 bases, and 8 bases lay outside the gene matches. CDR1 and CDR2 (germline): MNHEY, SMNVEV (reference sequence). The CDR3 loop reads CASRTGAYRAFF. In DNA, the CDR3 is TGTGCCAGCAGAACAGGGGCTTATCGAGCTTTCTTT.

In this sample, this clone turned up once. The chain links TRBV7-9 to TRBJ2-7, with D hard to call. Trimming stripped 1 base from V and 2 bases from J, with 6 bases between. The CDR3 extends over 13 amino acids. The germline CDR1 and CDR2 sequences are SEHNR and FQNEAQ (reference sequence). CDR3 amino acids: CASSLVDTYEQYF. In nucleotides, the CDR3 is TGTGCCAGCAGCTTAGTTGACACCTACGAGCAGTACTTC.

V usage is TRBV13 and J usage is TRBJ1-1; D is uncertain. Germline V gene sequence: CDR1 PRHDT, CDR2 FYEKMQ (reference sequence). The CDR3 is 13 residues long. The V gene lost 2 bases and the J gene lost 10 bases, with 14 bases spanning the gap. CDR3 protein: CASSLRGKPAAFF. DNA of the CDR3: TGTGCCAGCAGCTTACGAGGCAAACCAGCAGCTTTCTTT.

The V and J genes are TRBV7-9 and TRBJ1-3; D uncertain. Trimming removed 0 bases from V and 0 bases from J, with 3 bases in between. The CDR3 length is 14 residues. In germline, CDR1 is SEHNR, CDR2 FQNEAQ (reference sequence). DNA of the CDR3: TGTGCCAGCAGCTTAGCTTACTCTGGAAACACCATATATTTT. Translating gives CASSLAYSGNTIYF.

The V gene is TRBV11-2, the J gene TRBJ1-1; 9 nucleotides match TRBD1. The CDR3 contains 15 residues. The germline V gene encodes CDR1 SGHAT and CDR2 FQNNGV. Trimming cost V 5 bases and J 4 bases; bases outside gene matches: 8. In nucleotides, the CDR3 is TGTGCCAGCAGCCTTTGGGGACAGGGCATCACTGAAGCTTTCTTT. Translation gives CASSLWGQGITEAFF.

V is TRBV27 and J is TRBJ1-5; no definite D call. CDR1 is MNHEY and CDR2 is SMNVEV in the germline V gene (reference sequence). The V gene lost 2 bases and the J gene lost 0 bases, with 8 bases spanning the gap. The CDR3 has 15 amino acids. As DNA, the CDR3 is TGTGCCAGCAGTTTAGGGTATAATAGCAATCAGCCCCAGCATTTT. It codes for CASSLGYNSNQPQHF.

The chain joins TRBV12-3 or TRBV12-4 to TRBJ2-7; 7 bases are shared with TRBD1. The CDR3 has 13 residues. Germline trimming cut 5 bases from V and 4 bases from J; bases unmatched to any gene: 5. The CDR3 is CASSQGQRYEQYF. The CDR3 nucleotides are TGTGCCAGCAGTCAGGGACAGAGATACGAGCAGTACTTC.